Reported below is one TCR beta chain. Its target is not known. This table comes from immunoSEQ multiplex PCR, and its TCRdb copy is limited to in-frame clones, with some not included. The data hold fewer than 180,000 clones, with around 95% observed a single time. There are 15 residues in the CDR3. V lost 3 bases to trimming and J lost 5 bases, with 17 bases between them. Germline assignment: CDR1 SGDLS and CDR2 YYNGEE. This sample is drawn from a study of T cell responses to AZD1222 COVID-19 vaccine. Findings and caveats of the study: Donors in the cohort were predominantly white British and more often female, and clonal diversity was possibly underestimated. Repertoire collection took place solely once the T cell response had peaked. CD4 TCRs linked to vaccination spanned spike, dominating at 160-218 and 743-854.

This clonotype was sampled from an adult in good health. Source: peripheral blood, taken on day 0 of AZD1222 vaccination. The chain carries TRBV9 and TRBJ1-1; perhaps TRBD1 as D (6 bases). Written as DNA, the CDR3 is TGTGCCAGCAGCGCAGGTGACAGGCTGGGGACTGAAGCTTTCTTT. Protein product: CASSAGDRLGTEAFF.